These T cell receptor beta chains were read from a single sample in a study of beta chain features in type 1 diabetes. Data came from immunoSEQ multiplex PCR; TCRdb stores just in-frame clones and leaves some out. Here the sample spans around 710,000 clones, approximately 13% being singletons. Sequences were obtained from naive CD4+ T cells from blood. The source is a man in his thirties or forties with type 1 diabetes. The CDR3 runs from the conserved cysteine through the conserved F or W.

cdr3_length j_call v_call cdr3_aa
15 TRBJ1-3 TRBV7-8 CASSLRTLFKNTIYF
17 TRBJ2-7 TRBV27 CASSQRASRQRFYEQYF
17 TRBJ2-3 TRBV18 CASSPPNRDRGPDTQYF
16 TRBJ2-7 TRBV11-2 CASSLIRGTVSYEQYF
13 TRBJ2-7 TRBV18 CASSREQTYEQYF
14 TRBJ1-5 TRBV2 CASSSDGGGQPQHF
15 TRBJ2-1 TRBV6-1 CASSASGTGGNEQFF
13 TRBJ1-6 TRBV7-9 CASLDRLDSPLHF
12 TRBJ2-2 TRBV30 CAWGRDTGELFF
18 TRBJ2-6 TRBV4-2 CASSHPGQGEAGANVLTF
16 TRBJ2-6 TRBV4-2 CASSQGRESGANVLTF
16 TRBJ2-3 TRBV7-2 CASSLSGGHPTDTQYF
17 TRBJ2-7 TRBV7-2 CASSLVGGRLGSYEQYF
16 TRBJ2-6 TRBV2 CASSFSGFTGANVLTF
14 TRBJ2-1 TRBV9 CASSRGSSYNEQFF
14 TRBJ1-1 TRBV7-9 CASSLSQGNTEAFF
15 TRBJ1-1 TRBV9 CASSVVRALNTEAFF
17 TRBJ1-2 TRBV28 CASSLSGWTGPNYGYTF
15 TRBJ2-4 TRBV5-6 CASSLQPGQGSIQYF
15 TRBJ2-2 TRBV6-5 CASSSPGQGIGELFF
11 TRBJ2-2 TRBV7-6 CALGGSGELFF
16 TRBJ2-1 TRBV7-9 CASSSQAGTGYNEQFF
13 TRBJ2-3 TRBV4-1 CASSQEQADTQYF
15 TRBJ1-5 TRBV2 CASSYTGDSNQPQHF
15 TRBJ2-1 TRBV28 CASTSGGAPYNEQFF
15 TRBJ1-6 TRBV28 CASSLSGSQNSPLHF
13 TRBJ2-7 TRBV7-2 CASSLYRAYEQYF
13 TRBJ1-1 TRBV7-2 CASSFLQGTEAFF
17 TRBJ2-2 TRBV5-1 CASSRTGSPSSTGELFF
15 TRBJ1-6 TRBV7-9 CASSLGDRSNSPLHF
16 TRBJ2-5 TRBV4-1 CASSQVASGGEETQYF
16 TRBJ2-2 TRBV2 CASSEGYGTNTGELFF
14 TRBJ2-2 TRBV29-1 CSVAELAKDGELFF
15 TRBJ1-5 TRBV19 CASSSRGYSNQPQHF
15 TRBJ2-7 TRBV14 CASSQVRGYTYEQYF
15 TRBJ2-1 TRBV9 CASSVAPEGLYEQFF
16 TRBJ2-4 TRBV7-2 CASSPIGLAGGNIQYF
17 TRBJ2-3 TRBV28 CASSGPTGLGATDTQYF
15 TRBJ1-6 TRBV9 CASSPGTDHNSPLHF
17 TRBJ1-1 TRBV7-2 CASSLHSSRTVNTEAFF
13 TRBJ1-2 TRBV7-2 CASSSSGGYGYTF
16 TRBJ2-3 TRBV28 CASAVGGGGPTDTQYF
14 TRBJ2-5 TRBV29-1 CSAYLLAEQETQYF
11 TRBJ1-4 TRBV29-1 CSVMGNEKLFF
13 TRBJ2-5 TRBV19 CASSEGVRETQYF
14 TRBJ1-5 TRBV7-2 CASTISSAGQPQHF
15 TRBJ2-1 TRBV27 CASSLSSFSYNEQFF
15 TRBJ1-4 TRBV2 CASSELGQPNEKLFF
11 TRBJ1-2 TRBV28 CASRTVYGYTF
15 TRBJ2-7 TRBV18 CASSPQNAGSYEQYF
14 TRBJ2-7 TRBV4-3 CASSQSIGRDEQYF
11 TRBJ1-1 TRBV23-1 CASTQNTEAFF
15 TRBJ1-4 TRBV30 CAWSVPTGSNEKLFF
15 TRBJ2-1 TRBV11-2 CASSTTGSSYNEQFF
16 TRBJ2-4 TRBV28 CASSFRRGRDGNIQYF
11 TRBJ1-1 TRBV6-5 CASRWQGGTFF
15 TRBJ2-2 TRBV2 CASSFSQPNTGELFF